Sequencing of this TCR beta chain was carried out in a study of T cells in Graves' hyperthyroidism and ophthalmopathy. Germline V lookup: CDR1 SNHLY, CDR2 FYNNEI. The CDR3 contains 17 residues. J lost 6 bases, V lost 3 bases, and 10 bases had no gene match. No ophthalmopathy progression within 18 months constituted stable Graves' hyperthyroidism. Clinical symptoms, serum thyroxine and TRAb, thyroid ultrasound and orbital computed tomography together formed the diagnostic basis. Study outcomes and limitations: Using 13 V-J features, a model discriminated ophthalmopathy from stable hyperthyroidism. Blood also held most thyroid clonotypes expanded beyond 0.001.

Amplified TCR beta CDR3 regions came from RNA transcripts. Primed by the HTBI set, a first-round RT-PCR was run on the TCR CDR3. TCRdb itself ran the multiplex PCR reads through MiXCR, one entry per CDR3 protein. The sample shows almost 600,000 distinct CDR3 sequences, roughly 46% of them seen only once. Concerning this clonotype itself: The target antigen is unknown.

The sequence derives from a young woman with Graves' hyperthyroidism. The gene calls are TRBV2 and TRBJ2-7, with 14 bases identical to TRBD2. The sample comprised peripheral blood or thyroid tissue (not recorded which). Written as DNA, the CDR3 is TGTGCCAGCAGTGATGCGGTAGGACTAGCGGGAGGAGGCGAGCAGTACTTC. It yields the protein CASSDAVGLAGGGEQYF.